Below, 20 T cell receptor beta chains from the same sample are listed, as sequenced in a study of response to subunit inactivated influenza vaccine. TCRdb fed the RT-PCR reads into MiXCR, producing one record per CDR3 protein. The data contain some 540,000 distinct CDR3 sequences, under 25% of them singletons. Separately, the same data were catalogued under a study of T cells expressing NK-cell markers. As that study records: 5'RACE template switching with UMIs generated TCR beta cDNA.

Sequences were derived from CD4+ T cells sorted from PBMCs, sampled 11 to 12 days after vaccination. The receptors here all came from a man in his fifties or sixties who received an inactivated influenza vaccine.

CDR3 protein: CASSPPGQWETGELFF. CDR3 bases: TGTGCCAGCAGCCCCCCCGGACAGTGGGAGACCGGGGAGCTGTTTTTT. The J gene is TRBJ2-2, the V gene TRBV28; perhaps TRBD1 as D (6 bases). The CDR3 runs 16 residues. V was shortened by 6 bases and J by 5 bases, with 19 bases between the two germline ends. Germline values: CDR1 MDHEN, CDR2 SYDVKM.

This sequence joins TRBV7-8 and TRBJ2-3, with D unclear. The CDR3 runs 15 residues. Trimming stripped 5 bases from V and 1 base from J, with 13 bases between. Germline lookup yields CDR1 SGHVS and CDR2 FQNEAQ. DNA for the CDR3: TGTGCCAGCAGCGAGGCCCCGCACGGCACAGATACGCAGTATTTT. Its protein product is CASSEAPHGTDTQYF.

This clonotype has just a few counts. The CDR3 here is CAISELRKGPAGGANVLTF. DNA for the CDR3: TGTGCCATCAGTGAGTTGAGGAAGGGGCCCGCGGGCGGGGCCAACGTCCTGACTTTC. V usage is TRBV10-3 and J usage is TRBJ2-6, with D perhaps TRBD1 or TRBD2 (5 bases each). The CDR3 contains 19 residues. V gave up 1 base and J gave up 4 bases, with 20 bases separating them. Germline V gene sequence: CDR1 ENHRY, CDR2 SYGVKD.

J is TRBJ2-7 and V is TRBV30; D gene ambiguous. The CDR3 has 11 residues. V was cut by 8 bases and J by 2 bases, with 10 bases left in between. Germline-derived CDR1 and CDR2 are GTSNPN and SVGIG (reference sequence). The CDR3 loop is CAADSPYEQYF. CDR3 DNA: TGTGCCGCTGACTCACCCTACGAGCAGTACTTC. Variable domain in full (rest from reference TRBV30 and TRBJ2-7): SQTIHQWPATLVQPVGSPLSLECTVEGTSNPNLYWYRQAAGRGLQLLFYSVGIGQISSEVPQNLSASRPQDRQFILSSKKLLLSDSGFYLCAADSPYEQYFGPGTRLTVT.

This clonotype was seen a handful of times. The chain recombines TRBV10-3 with TRBJ1-1, with TRBD1 as a possible D gene (5 bases). Germline V gene lookup returns CDR1 ENHRY and CDR2 SYGVKD. This CDR3 is built from 13 residues. V lost 6 bases and J 3 bases, leaving 11 bases between the germline ends. CDR3 sequence reads: CAISRSRDTEAFF. The DNA of the CDR3 is TGTGCCATCAGCAGGTCCAGGGACACTGAAGCTTTCTTT.

This chain uses TRBV20-1 with TRBJ2-1, with D unclear. Germline CDR1 reads DFQATT; CDR2 reads SNEGSKA (reference sequence). The CDR3 length is 14 residues. Trimming removed 6 bases from V and 6 bases from J, with 18 bases in between. The CDR3 loop reads CSATLTVGGNEQFF. CDR3 sequence (DNA): TGCAGTGCGACGTTAACCGTCGGCGGCAATGAGCAGTTCTTC.

This clonotype was recorded many times. Mismatch with germline at one junction end may stem from a read error. The chain links TRBV5-1 to TRBJ2-7; D call uncertain. Germline CDR1 is SGHRS and CDR2 is YFSETQ. This CDR3 has 13 amino acids. The CDR3 spells CASSLTGSYEQYF. The CDR3 region has the DNA TGTGCCAGCAGTTTAACGGGCTCCTACGAGCAGTACTTC.

This clonotype showed up just once. The chain carries TRBV11-3 and TRBJ2-1; D gene ambiguous. Germline V gives CDR1 SGHNT, CDR2 YENEEA. Deletions cut 1 base from V and 4 bases from J, with 8 bases between. The CDR3 spans 14 residues. The CDR3 DNA reads as TGTGCCAGCAGCTTAGGACGGATGTACAATGAGCAGTTCTTC. This sequence encodes CASSLGRMYNEQFF.

This clonotype was detected many times. This chain uses TRBV24-1 with TRBJ2-3; 8 bases line up with TRBD2. CDR1 and CDR2 (germline): KGHDR, SFDVKD. J gave up 4 bases and V 4 bases, and 9 bases lay outside the gene matches. This CDR3 comprises 16 residues. In DNA, the CDR3 is TGTGCCACCAGTGACCTACGGAGCGGGAGAGCAGATACGCAGTATTTT. Amino acid sequence: CATSDLRSGRADTQYF.

The chain carries TRBV11-3 and TRBJ2-1; TRBD2 matches 8 bases. V lost 2 bases to trimming and J lost 2 bases; unmatched junction nucleotides: 8. The CDR3 is made up of 17 amino acids. The germline V gene has CDR1 SGHNT and CDR2 YENEEA. The CDR3 DNA reads as TGTGCCAGCAGCTTATTAGCGGGGAGTAACCCCTACAATGAGCAGTTCTTC. It translates to CASSLLAGSNPYNEQFF.

J is TRBJ2-7 and V is TRBV5-1, with D possibly called TRBD1 or TRBD2 (6 bases each). Germline CDR1 is SGHRS and CDR2 is YFSETQ. The CDR3 consists of 12 residues. Trimming pared 3 bases from V and 6 bases from J, leaving 10 bases between. The CDR3 loop is CASSYKGGEQYF. The CDR3 nucleotides are TGCGCCAGCAGCTACAAGGGGGGCGAGCAGTACTTC. The entire variable domain, with the rest obtained from reference TRBV5-1 and TRBJ2-7, is as follows: KAGVTQTPRYLIKTRGQQVTLSCSPISGHRSVSWYQQTPGQGLQFLFEYFSETQRNKGNFPGRFSGRQFSNSRSEMNVSTLELGDSALYLCASSYKGGEQYFGPGTRLTVT.

This clonotype was recorded at least ten times. The CDR3 sequence is CASSQKTRYGYTF. The CDR3 DNA sequence: TGTGCCAGCAGCCAGAAGACCCGCTATGGCTACACCTTC. The V call is TRBV3-1, the J call TRBJ1-2, with D hard to call. This CDR3 contains 13 residues. V dropped 3 bases and J dropped 4 bases, with 9 bases sitting between them. Germline V gene sequence: CDR1 LGHDT, CDR2 YNNKEL (reference sequence).

The chain links TRBV28 to TRBJ1-3; TRBD1 might be the D (5 bases). The ends were cut back, 3 bases at V and 1 base at J, with 10 bases in the middle. Germline V gene sequence: CDR1 MDHEN, CDR2 SYDVKM. CDR3 length: 15 residues. In DNA form, the CDR3 reads TGTGCCAGCAGTTTCTGGACATTTTCTGGAAACACCATATATTTT. As protein: CASSFWTFSGNTIYF. Based on the CDR3 plus reference TRBV28 and TRBJ1-3, the full variable domain is DVKVTQSSRYLVKRTGEKVFLECVQDMDHENMFWYRQDPGLGLRLIYFSYDVKMKEKGDIPEGYSVSREKKERFSLILESASTNQTSMYLCASSFWTFSGNTIYFGEGSWLTVV.

V and J are TRBV7-2 and TRBJ2-3, with 9 bases that match TRBD2. Germline lookup yields CDR1 SGHTA and CDR2 FQGNSA. The CDR3 has 13 residues. Trimming removed 4 bases from V and 9 bases from J; junction bases left unmatched: 5. The DNA of the CDR3 is TGTGCCAGCAGCTCCTACCTAGCGGGGACGCAGTATTTT. Its translation is CASSSYLAGTQYF. The complete variable domain, with remaining parts taken from reference TRBV7-2 and TRBJ2-3, reads GAGVSQSPSNKVTEKGKDVELRCDPISGHTALYWYRQSLGQGLEFLIYFQGNSAPDKSGLPSDRFSAERTGGSVSTLTIQRTQQEDSAVYLCASSSYLAGTQYFGPGTRLTVL.

The chain carries TRBV4-3 and TRBJ2-6; D is possibly TRBD1 (5 bases). The V gene lost 1 base and the J gene lost 0 bases, with 13 bases spanning the gap. Germline assignment: CDR1 LGHNA and CDR2 YSLEER. CDR3 length: 18 residues. CDR3 sequence reads: CASSQVVGADSGANVLTF. CDR3 in DNA: TGCGCCAGCAGCCAAGTTGTAGGGGCGGACTCTGGGGCCAACGTCCTGACTTTC.

The sample holds a few counts of this clonotype. The rearrangement links TRBV12-3 or TRBV12-4 to TRBJ1-2; D may be TRBD1 (6 bases). Trimming took 3 bases from V and 8 from J, leaving 16 bases between them. The CDR3 is 14 residues long. The CDR3 sequence: CASSLGAQEDGYTF. Here the CDR3 DNA reads TGTGCCAGCAGTTTGGGGGCCCAAGAAGACGGCTACACCTTC.

This clonotype was recorded at least ten times. V and J are TRBV28 and TRBJ2-1; D remains ambiguous. Germline CDR1 is MDHEN and CDR2 is SYDVKM. V lost 5 bases, J lost 5 bases, and 7 bases lay in between. The CDR3 has 12 amino acids. CDR3 sequence reads: CASSPIHNEQFF. DNA of the CDR3: TGTGCCAGCAGTCCGATTCACAATGAGCAGTTCTTC.

This clonotype has ten or more counts. The genes are TRBV3-1 and TRBJ2-1; D not resolved. This CDR3 spans 12 amino acids. V was clipped by 4 bases and J by 7 bases, with 8 bases between them. Germline CDR1 reads LGHDT; CDR2 reads YNNKEL (reference sequence). The CDR3 protein is CASSLGWNEQFF. As DNA, the CDR3 is TGTGCCAGCAGCCTGGGGTGGAATGAGCAGTTCTTC.

The chain is built from TRBV28 and TRBJ1-2; TRBD1 agrees at 7 bases. Germline V CDR1 and CDR2: MDHEN, SYDVKM. This CDR3 contains 15 residues. V lost 7 bases, J lost 7 bases, and 15 bases stayed unmatched. This chain's CDR3 is CASNHKQGFRAGYTF. As DNA, the CDR3 is TGTGCCAGCAACCATAAACAGGGGTTTCGTGCTGGCTACACCTTC.

The J gene is TRBJ2-3, the V gene TRBV6-2 or TRBV6-3; 7 nucleotides align to TRBD2. The CDR3 sequence is 15 residues long. The V segment lost 2 bases and the J segment 8 bases; nucleotides outside the gene matches: 10. Per germline, CDR1 MNHEY and CDR2 SVGEGT. In nucleotides, the CDR3 is TGTGCCAGCAGTTACCTCGGCGGGACTACGGCTACGCAGTATTTT. This codes for CASSYLGGTTATQYF.